The rows below give T cell receptor beta chains drawn from one sample of a study of control samples from healthy donors and cancer patients. The method was immunoSEQ multiplex PCR; TCRdb's version includes in-frame clones alone and lacks a portion of them. This table holds approximately 97,000 clones, 92% found once. Material for sequencing was blood. The receptors originated from a human donor in good health. The donor label of this sample is uncertain. Each CDR3 is given with its conserved first and last residue. D genes are given only for firm matches. Not every row has a clone size; where given, it reads once, few, many or a size class.

v_gene	d_gene	j_gene	abundance	CDR3nt	CDR3aa
TRBV13	TRBD1	TRBJ1-4	.	TGTGCCAGCAGCTCGGACAGGGCCAATGAAAAACTGTTTTTT	CASSSDRANEKLFF
TRBV5-1	.	TRBJ1-4	.	TGCGCCAGCAGCCTGGGGAGGGAATCAACTAATGAAAAACTGTTTTTT	CASSLGRESTNEKLFF
TRBV30	.	TRBJ1-1	.	TGTGCCTGGGCCGGTCCCACTGAAGCTTTCTTT	CAWAGPTEAFF
TRBV27	.	TRBJ1-2	.	TGTGCCAGCAGTTTTCGGGGCACCTATGGCTACACCTTC	CASSFRGTYGYTF
TRBV9	.	TRBJ1-2	few	TGTGCCAGCAGCGTAGGCCCGGAGCCAGGCTATGGCTACACCTTC	CASSVGPEPGYGYTF
TRBV15	TRBD2	TRBJ2-5	.	TGTGCCACCAGCAGACCTAGCGGGGGTAACCAAGAGACCCAGTACTTC	CATSRPSGGNQETQYF
TRBV25-1	.	TRBJ1-1	.	TGTGCCAGCAGCGGTATGCCCCCGAACACTGAAGCTTTCTTT	CASSGMPPNTEAFF
TRBV3-1/TRBV3-2	.	TRBJ1-2	.	TGTGCCAGCAGCCAAGAACTCAGGGTTGGCTACACCTTC	CASSQELRVGYTF
TRBV30	.	TRBJ1-3	.	TGTGCCTGGAGTTATGGGTCTGGAAACACCATATATTTT	CAWSYGSGNTIYF
TRBV13	.	TRBJ2-5	.	TGTGCCAGCAGCGCCCCCGGGTTGGGAAAGACCCAGTACTTC	CASSAPGLGKTQYF
TRBV19	.	TRBJ1-4	.	TGTGCCACGAAGGGTAATGAAAAACTGTTTTTT	CATKGNEKLFF
TRBV5-1	.	TRBJ2-2	.	TGCGCCAGCATCGGAGGGGCAGGTCGGTCCACCGGGGAGCTGTTTTTT	CASIGGAGRSTGELFF
TRBV2	TRBD1	TRBJ1-5	.	TGTGCCAGCAGGGGGACAGGGGGATTTCAGCCCCAGCATTTT	CASRGTGGFQPQHF
TRBV6-5	TRBD1	TRBJ1-2	.	TGTGCCAGCAGTTCGGGACAGCTGAGGGGAAACTATGGCTACACCTTC	CASSSGQLRGNYGYTF
TRBV5-1	.	TRBJ1-6	.	TGCGCCAGCAGCTTGGGAGGGACGGAGTATAATTCACCCCTCCACTTT	CASSLGGTEYNSPLHF
TRBV19	.	TRBJ1-3	.	TGTGCCAGTAGTACCGACAGGCCCGGAAACACCATATATTTT	CASSTDRPGNTIYF
TRBV10-3	TRBD1	TRBJ2-7	once	TGTGCCATCAGTGAGTTCCCCTCTCAGACAGGGTACGAGCAGTACTTC	CAISEFPSQTGYEQYF
TRBV6-5	.	TRBJ1-3	.	TGTGCCAGCAGTCCATCGGGGGGAAACACCATATATTTT	CASSPSGGNTIYF
TRBV3-1/TRBV3-2	.	TRBJ1-1	few	TGTGCCAGCAGCCAAGATCGCCAGGTGTTTACTGAAGCTTTCTTT	CASSQDRQVFTEAFF
TRBV6-5	TRBD2	TRBJ2-3	.	TGTGCCAGCAGTTCGGGAGGTAACACAGATACGCAGTATTTT	CASSSGGNTDTQYF
TRBV19	TRBD1	TRBJ1-4	.	TGTGCCAGTCAATACTCACAGGGGTTTGTTCGAACTAATGAAAAACTGTTTTTT	CASQYSQGFVRTNEKLFF
TRBV29-1	TRBD1	TRBJ1-4	.	TGCAGCGTTCCGGACAGGGGATCTGAAAAACTGTTTTTT	CSVPDRGSEKLFF
TRBV11-2	TRBD1	TRBJ1-1	.	TGTGCCAGCAGCTTAATCGGAGATCAGGGGGGGACTGAAGCTTTCTTT	CASSLIGDQGGTEAFF
TRBV2	.	TRBJ2-7	.	TGTGCCAGCAACCTTCAAGGCAGAAACTACGAGCAGTACTTC	CASNLQGRNYEQYF
TRBV10-3	.	TRBJ2-2	.	TGTGCCATCAGGGGGACGGACACCGGGGAGCTGTTTTTT	CAIRGTDTGELFF
TRBV6-2/TRBV6-3	.	TRBJ1-2	.	TGTGCCAGCAGTGGGATCTATGGCTACACCTTC	CASSGIYGYTF
TRBV6-5	TRBD2	TRBJ2-3	.	TGTGCCAGCAGAGGACTAGCGGGAGATACGCAGTATTTT	CASRGLAGDTQYF
TRBV19	.	TRBJ1-1	.	TGTGCCAGTAGTATAGTTGTAGGGCTAACTGAAGCTTTCTTT	CASSIVVGLTEAFF
TRBV14	.	TRBJ1-6	.	TGTGCCAGCAGCCAAGCTCGCAGCAGTATTGATTCACCCCTCCACTTT	CASSQARSSIDSPLHF
TRBV6-6	TRBD2	TRBJ2-1	.	TGTGCCAGCAGATTACTAGCGGGGGGAGCCAATGAGCAGTTCTTC	CASRLLAGGANEQFF
TRBV2	.	TRBJ2-1	few	TGTGCCAGCAGGAAAAACAGGGAGACAATAGTAGAGCAGTTCTTC	CASRKNRETIVEQFF
TRBV3-1/TRBV3-2	.	TRBJ1-3	.	TGTGCCAGCAGCCAAGAAACAGGCACCTCTGGAAACACCATATATTTT	CASSQETGTSGNTIYF
TRBV20-1	TRBD1	TRBJ1-1	.	TGCAGTGCTAGTCTGAGGACAGGGGTGATCTCTGAAGCTTTCTTT	CSASLRTGVISEAFF
TRBV6-5	.	TRBJ1-3	.	TGTGCCAGTTCCGGGACATGGGGTGACACCATATATTTT	CASSGTWGDTIYF
TRBV7-3	.	TRBJ2-3	.	TGTGCCAGCAGTCTCCCCACAGGATCAGCCGCAGATACGCAGTATTTT	CASSLPTGSAADTQYF
TRBV5-4	.	TRBJ1-1	once	TGTGCCAGCAGCCTGGACGTGTTTGGCACTGAAGCTTTCTTT	CASSLDVFGTEAFF
TRBV6-1	.	TRBJ1-3	.	TGTGCCAGCCGTGAGGGTCATGGAAACACCATATATTTT	CASREGHGNTIYF
TRBV28	.	TRBJ1-1	once	TGTGCCAGCAGTTCCCCAACGGGGATCGGTATGAACACTGAAGCTTTCTTT	CASSSPTGIGMNTEAFF
TRBV6-4	TRBD2	TRBJ2-2	.	TGTGCCAGCAGTGACTCTGCTAGCGGGGGGGCGCACACCGGGGAGCTGTTTTTT	CASSDSASGGAHTGELFF
TRBV27	.	TRBJ1-4	once	TGTGCCAGCAGTAAAACAGGGTATACTAATGAAAAACTGTTTTTT	CASSKTGYTNEKLFF